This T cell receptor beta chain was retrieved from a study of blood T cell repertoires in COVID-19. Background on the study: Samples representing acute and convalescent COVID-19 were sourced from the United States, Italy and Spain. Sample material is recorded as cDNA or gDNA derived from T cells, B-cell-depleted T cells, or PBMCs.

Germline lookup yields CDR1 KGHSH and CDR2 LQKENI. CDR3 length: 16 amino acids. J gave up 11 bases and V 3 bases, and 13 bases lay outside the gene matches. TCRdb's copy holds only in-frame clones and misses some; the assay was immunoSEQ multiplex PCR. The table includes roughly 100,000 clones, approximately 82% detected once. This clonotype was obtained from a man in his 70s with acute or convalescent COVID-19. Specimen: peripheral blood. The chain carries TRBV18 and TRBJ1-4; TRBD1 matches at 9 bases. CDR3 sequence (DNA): TGTGCCAGCTCACCGCGAGGTACAGGGGGCTCTGGGAAACTGTTTTTT. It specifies CASSPRGTGGSGKLFF.